A single sample gave rise to the 10 T cell receptor beta chains below, sequenced in a study of T cell responses to AZD1222 COVID-19 vaccine. Assay used: immunoSEQ multiplex PCR; TCRdb lists only in-frame clones, some missing. This repertoire shows 90,000 to 150,000 clones, roughly nine tenths found once; its top ten account for roughly 5%. Sequencing used peripheral blood, obtained on day 0 of AZD1222 vaccination. These receptors originate from an adult in good health.

This clone appeared a few times. The chain carries TRBV9 and TRBJ2-2, with TRBD2 matching over 7 bases. The V and J ends lost 1 base and 2 bases, in that order; junction bases with no gene match: 5. CDR3 size: 16 residues. Germline V gene data show CDR1 as SGDLS and CDR2 as YYNGEE. The CDR3 DNA follows: TGTGCCAGCAGCGTACGGGGGGACGGTAACACCGGGGAGCTGTTTTTT. Translating it yields CASSVRGDGNTGELFF.

The chain uses TRBV11-3 and TRBJ2-7, with TRBD2 as a possible D gene (5 bases). Germline lookup yields CDR1 SGHNT and CDR2 YENEEA. The CDR3 is 15 residues long. Trimming took 1 base from V and 10 from J, leaving 20 bases between them. The CDR3 DNA is TGTGCCAGCAGCTTAGGTTCTGGGAGAAACGCTGCACAGTACTTC. This codes for CASSLGSGRNAAQYF.

The CDR3 nucleotides are TGTGCCAGCAGCTTAAAGGGTCCGGGAGAATCACCCCTCCACTTT. It yields the protein CASSLKGPGESPLHF. V usage is TRBV7-3 and J usage is TRBJ1-6; unclear D gene. The CDR3 totals 15 residues. Germline assignment: CDR1 SGHTA and CDR2 FQGTGA. V lost 1 base, J lost 10 bases, and 14 bases lay in between.

The V and J genes are TRBV7-3 and TRBJ1-5, with D possibly being TRBD1 (5 bases). The CDR3 is 13 residues long. In germline, CDR1 is SGHTA, CDR2 FQGTGA. V was trimmed by 5 bases and J by 4 bases, leaving 9 bases between them. In DNA, the CDR3 is TGTGCCAGCAGCCGGGACTCAAATCAGCCCCAGCATTTT. Residues: CASSRDSNQPQHF.

The chain recombines TRBV3-1 (or the pseudogene TRBV3-2) with TRBJ2-5; TRBD2 aligns across 12 bases. J lost 5 bases, V lost 4 bases, and 5 bases had no gene match. CDR1 and CDR2 (germline): LGHDT, YNNKEL (reference sequence). The CDR3 totals 15 residues. CDR3 sequence: CASSPRLAGGETQYF. CDR3 in DNA: TGTGCCAGCAGCCCTCGGCTAGCGGGAGGGGAGACCCAGTACTTC.

V gene TRBV28 combines with J gene TRBJ1-1, with D uncertain. The V gene's germline CDR1 is MDHEN and CDR2 SYDVKM. Trimming removed 6 bases from V and 3 bases from J, with 11 bases in between. This CDR3 has 13 residues. The CDR3, as DNA: TGTGCCAGCAGCCCCCATCGGGACACTGAAGCTTTCTTT. Its translation is CASSPHRDTEAFF.

J is TRBJ1-3 and V is TRBV5-1; 9 nucleotides agree with TRBD1. Trimming cost V 0 bases and J 0 bases; bases outside gene matches: 7. This CDR3 region has 18 residues. In germline, CDR1 is SGHRS, CDR2 YFSETQ. DNA of the CDR3: TGCGCCAGCAGCTTGGGCGCCGGGACAGGGCGCTCTGGAAACACCATATATTTT. This gives the protein CASSLGAGTGRSGNTIYF.

This chain joins TRBV5-1 and TRBJ1-1; no clear D. Per the germline V gene, CDR1 is SGHRS and CDR2 is YFSETQ. This CDR3 has 14 residues. Trimming took 4 bases from V and 0 from J, leaving 10 bases between them. CDR3 DNA sequence: TGCGCCAGCAGCCCGAGGACGGTGAACACTGAAGCTTTCTTT. It codes for CASSPRTVNTEAFF.

J is TRBJ2-5 and V is TRBV5-6; perhaps TRBD1 as D (6 bases). V was trimmed by 4 bases and J by 1 base, leaving 11 bases between them. Germline V gene lookup returns CDR1 SGHDT and CDR2 YYEEEE. The CDR3 is 14 amino acids. The CDR3 region is CASSDDRPQETQYF. The CDR3 nucleotides are TGTGCCAGCAGCGACGACAGGCCCCAAGAGACCCAGTACTTC.

The chain couples TRBV12-3 or TRBV12-4 to TRBJ1-1; D not resolved. V shed 2 bases and J shed 5 bases, with 9 bases lying between them. This CDR3 spans 13 amino acids. The chain's CDR3 is CASSLFPGTEAFF. Here the CDR3 DNA reads TGTGCCAGCAGTTTATTCCCGGGGACTGAAGCTTTCTTT.